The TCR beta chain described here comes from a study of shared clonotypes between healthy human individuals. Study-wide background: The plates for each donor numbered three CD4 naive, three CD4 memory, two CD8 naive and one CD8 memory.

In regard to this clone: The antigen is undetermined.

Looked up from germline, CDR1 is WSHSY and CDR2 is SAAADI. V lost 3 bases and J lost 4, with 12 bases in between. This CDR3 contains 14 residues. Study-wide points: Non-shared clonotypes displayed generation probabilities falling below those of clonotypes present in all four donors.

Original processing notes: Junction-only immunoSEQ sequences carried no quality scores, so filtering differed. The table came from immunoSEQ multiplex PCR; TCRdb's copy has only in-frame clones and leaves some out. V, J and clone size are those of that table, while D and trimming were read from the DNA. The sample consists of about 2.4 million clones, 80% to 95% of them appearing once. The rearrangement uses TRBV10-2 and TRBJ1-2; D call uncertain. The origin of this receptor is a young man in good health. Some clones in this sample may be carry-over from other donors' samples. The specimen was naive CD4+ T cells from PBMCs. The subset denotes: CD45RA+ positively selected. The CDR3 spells CASSERERVYGYTF. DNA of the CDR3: TGCGCCAGCAGTGAACGCGAAAGAGTCTATGGCTACACCTTC.